Each of the 24 T cell receptor beta chains below was sequenced from the same sample in a study of cytomegalovirus exposure and HLA in healthy donors. Both 60 Vbeta primers and 13 Jbeta primers went into the PCR. Data came from immunoSEQ multiplex PCR; TCRdb stores just in-frame clones and leaves some out. The sample includes around 150,000 clones, approximately 80% of them seen just once. What was sequenced was PBMCs. These receptor sequences come from a man aged 25-45 years in good health and CMV-seronegative.

The chain has TRBV18 and TRBJ2-5; 10 bases map to TRBD1. Germline values: CDR1 KGHSH, CDR2 LQKENI. The CDR3 sequence is 14 residues long. Trimming removed 8 bases from V and 4 bases from J; junction bases left unmatched: 7. CDR3 in amino acids: CASTGTGVGETQYF. Written as DNA, the CDR3 is TGTGCCAGCACAGGGACAGGGGTCGGAGAGACCCAGTACTTC.

The chain has TRBV30 and TRBJ1-2; no clear D gene. Trimming cost V 3 bases and J 2 bases, with 7 bases left between them. Germline values: CDR1 GTSNPN, CDR2 SVGIG (reference sequence). CDR3 length equals 12 residues. CDR3 in DNA: TGTGCCTGGAGCGGGGTAAACTATGGCTACACCTTC. It encodes CAWSGVNYGYTF.

The chain recombines TRBV2 with TRBJ2-2; TRBD2 might be the D (6 bases). Germline values: CDR1 SNHLY, CDR2 FYNNEI. V lost 1 base and J 6 bases, leaving 12 bases between the germline ends. This CDR3 has 15 amino acids. CDR3 sequence (DNA): TGTGCCAGCAGTGAAGTAAACTGGGACTCCGGGGAGCTGTTTTTT. Protein: CASSEVNWDSGELFF.

The chain couples TRBV23-1 to TRBJ1-5, with D unclear. TRBV23-1 is marked as an open reading frame, function uncertain. V gave up 2 bases and J gave up 0 bases, with 14 bases separating them. The CDR3 runs 17 residues. In DNA form, the CDR3 reads TGCGCCAGCAGTCAACACGCCCGGGGTTTTAGCAATCAGCCCCAGCATTTT. Protein: CASSQHARGFSNQPQHF.

The V and J genes are TRBV5-8 and TRBJ2-3, with D possibly TRBD2 on 6 matching bases. The CDR3 consists of 16 residues. V gave up 0 bases and J gave up 2 bases, with 13 bases separating them. The germline V gene encodes CDR1 SGHTS and CDR2 YDEGEE. CDR3 protein: CASSLGGTHNTDTQYF. Written as DNA, the CDR3 is TGTGCCAGCAGCTTGGGTGGGACTCATAACACAGATACGCAGTATTTT.

The CDR3 region is CAISARTGDSTGELFF. The CDR3 nucleotides are TGTGCCATCAGTGCCCGGACAGGGGACAGCACCGGGGAGCTGTTTTTT. The rearrangement links TRBV10-3 to TRBJ2-2, with 9 positions matching TRBD1. Losses at the gene ends were 4 bases for V and 4 bases for J; bases not matched to a gene: 7. The CDR3 is 16 residues long. CDR1 is ENHRY, CDR2 SYGVKD, per germline.

The V gene is TRBV10-1, the J gene TRBJ2-3; 12 nucleotides line up with TRBD2. The CDR3 runs 14 residues. Germline V gives CDR1 WNHNN, CDR2 SYGVQD (reference sequence). The ends lost 10 bases at V and 4 bases at J; junction bases unmatched: 6. This CDR3 reads CATPGLAGPDTQYF. The CDR3 nucleotides read TGCGCCACACCCGGACTAGCGGGACCAGATACGCAGTATTTT.

The V call is TRBV7-9, the J call TRBJ2-1; 12 bases are a match to TRBD2. Germline V gene sequence: CDR1 SEHNR, CDR2 FQNEAQ (reference sequence). The CDR3 spans 18 residues. J gave up 7 bases and V 4 bases, and 14 bases lay outside the gene matches. The CDR3 DNA reads as TGTGCCAGCAGCTCCCCCTATCGACTAGCGGGAGCGAGGAATGAGCAGTTCTTC. Translation gives CASSSPYRLAGARNEQFF.

This sequence joins TRBV27 and TRBJ2-2; D perhaps matches TRBD1 (5 bases). Germline-derived CDR1 and CDR2 are MNHEY and SMNVEV (reference sequence). This CDR3 contains 16 residues. V was trimmed by 3 bases and J by 6 bases, leaving 17 bases between them. As DNA, the CDR3 is TGTGCCAGCAGTTTCCTCACGGTGTGGGGCGCCGGGGAGCTGTTTTTT. This codes for CASSFLTVWGAGELFF.

The genes are TRBV2 and TRBJ2-2; D may be TRBD2 (5 bases). Trimming removed 8 bases at V and 4 bases at J, with 14 bases between. Germline CDR1 and CDR2: SNHLY and FYNNEI. There are 14 residues in the CDR3. The CDR3 protein is CASLPLLGTGELFF. In nucleotides, the CDR3 is TGTGCCAGCTTACCGTTACTAGGCACCGGGGAGCTGTTTTTT.

This chain joins TRBV28 and TRBJ1-1; D might be TRBD1 (6 bases). The length of the CDR3 is 14 residues. Germline V gene lookup returns CDR1 MDHEN and CDR2 SYDVKM. Trimming removed 6 bases at V and 1 base at J, with 12 bases between. CDR3 DNA sequence: TGTGCCAGCAGCACGACAGGTTCGAACACTGAAGCTTTCTTT. Encoded protein: CASSTTGSNTEAFF.

The V call is TRBV15, the J call TRBJ1-4, with 7 bases matching TRBD1. V lost 0 bases, J lost 8 bases, and 6 bases stayed unmatched. The germline V gene has CDR1 LNHNV and CDR2 YYDKDF (reference sequence). The CDR3 is 15 residues long. Here the CDR3 reads CATSRETGAREKLFF. The CDR3 DNA reads as TGTGCCACCAGCAGAGAAACAGGGGCGCGGGAAAAACTGTTTTTT.

V and J are TRBV5-5 and TRBJ2-7; 7 bases fit TRBD1. After removal of 2 bases from V and 4 bases from J, the junction contained 6 bases not matched to a gene. CDR1 is SGHKS and CDR2 is YYEKEE in the germline V gene (reference sequence). This CDR3 comprises 14 residues. CDR3 region: CASSFGTALYEQYF. For the CDR3, the DNA is TGTGCCAGCAGCTTTGGGACAGCGCTATACGAGCAGTACTTC.

The chain joins TRBV19 to TRBJ2-2; TRBD1 agrees at 7 bases. Germline V lookup: CDR1 LNHDA, CDR2 SQIVND (reference sequence). This CDR3 spans 13 amino acids. DNA of the CDR3: TGTGCGACACAGGGACAGTACACCGGGGAGCTGTTTTTT. Protein product: CATQGQYTGELFF.

The gene calls are TRBV6-1 and TRBJ2-7; the D gene is possibly TRBD2 (6 bases). This CDR3 is 14 amino acids long. Trimming took off 5 bases at V and 2 bases at J, with 13 bases between the two ends. From germline, CDR1 is MNHNS and CDR2 SASEGT. CDR3 residues: CASSFLGGAYEQYF. The CDR3 region has the DNA TGTGCCAGCAGTTTCTTGGGCGGGGCCTACGAGCAGTACTTC.

CDR3 bases: TGTGCCAGCAGCCATACTAGCGTGCAGGGGAATGAGCAGTTCTTC. This sequence encodes CASSHTSVQGNEQFF. The chain joins TRBV7-9 to TRBJ2-1; tentative D call: TRBD2 (7 bases). The CDR3 runs 15 residues. CDR1 and CDR2 (germline): SEHNR, FQNEAQ (reference sequence). The germline V and J ends were trimmed by 5 bases and 7 bases, with 18 bases remaining between them.

The chain carries TRBV4-1 and TRBJ2-4, with D possibly being TRBD1 (5 bases). This CDR3 has 15 amino acids. Germline V gene sequence: CDR1 MGHRA, CDR2 YSYEKL. Trimming left V 0 bases short and J 14 bases short, with 20 bases between. CDR3 sequence (DNA): TGCGCCAGCAGCCAAGACTGGGGCGAGCGAGCGCCGGAGTACTTC. Protein product: CASSQDWGERAPEYF.

The gene calls are TRBV21-1 and TRBJ1-1. TRBV21-1 is given as a pseudogene. There are 16 residues in the CDR3. The DNA of the CDR3 is TGTGCCAGCAGCAAAGAGAGGAGGGGCAGGAACACTGAAGCTTTCTTT. This encodes CASSKERRGRNTEAFF.

The chain carries TRBV7-9 and TRBJ2-4; tentatively, D is TRBD1 (6 bases). V shed 1 base and J shed 8 bases, with 15 bases lying between them. Per germline, CDR1 SEHNR and CDR2 FQNEAQ (reference sequence). CDR3 length: 15 residues. The CDR3 sequence is CASSLVQGLWDIQYF. The CDR3 region has the DNA TGTGCCAGCAGCTTAGTTCAGGGGTTGTGGGACATTCAGTACTTC. The full variable domain, in which reference TRBV7-9 and TRBJ2-4 provide the parts outside the CDR3, is DTGVSQNPRHKITKRGQNVTFRCDPISEHNRLYWYRQTLGQGPEFLTYFQNEAQLEKSRLLSDRFSAERPKGSFSTLEIQRTEQGDSAMYLCASSLVQGLWDIQYFGAGTRLSVL.

V is TRBV28 and J is TRBJ1-1; 7 bases agree with TRBD1. J gave up 4 bases and V 5 bases, and 7 bases lay outside the gene matches. The CDR3 is 14 residues long. Germline V lookup: CDR1 MDHEN, CDR2 SYDVKM. The CDR3 loop is CASSHRGEVTEAFF. The CDR3 bases are TGTGCCAGCAGTCACAGGGGTGAGGTCACTGAAGCTTTCTTT.

This clone was seen only a few times. The chain combines TRBV2 with TRBJ1-2, with a possible D match to TRBD1 (6 bases). CDR3 length: 14 amino acids. Germline V gives CDR1 SNHLY, CDR2 FYNNEI. Trimming pared 3 bases from V and 6 bases from J, leaving 14 bases between. The CDR3 region is CASSDGRGMDGYTF. In nucleotides, the CDR3 is TGTGCCAGCAGTGACGGCAGGGGAATGGATGGCTACACCTTC. The whole variable domain, remainder taken from reference TRBV2 and TRBJ1-2, is EPEVTQTPSHQVTQMGQEVILRCVPISNHLYFYWYRQILGQKVEFLVSFYNNEISEKSEIFDDQFSVERPDGSNFTLKIRSTKLEDSAMYFCASSDGRGMDGYTFGSGTRLTVV.

The rearrangement joins TRBV6-6 to TRBJ1-2; 10 bases are a match to TRBD1. The junction had 5 bases not matched to a gene; V was cut back by 5 bases and J by 5 bases. The CDR3 loop spans 14 amino acids. Germline CDR1 reads MNHNY; CDR2 reads SVGAGI (reference sequence). CDR3 in amino acids: CASSGGQGRYGYTF. CDR3 nucleotides: TGTGCCAGCAGTGGGGGACAGGGGCGGTATGGCTACACCTTC.

This clone was picked up a small number of times. The rearrangement joins TRBV7-9 to TRBJ2-5; 11 bases agree with TRBD1. This CDR3 has 15 amino acids. V lost 8 bases and J lost 4; bases outside the gene matches: 9. Germline V gene lookup returns CDR1 SEHNR and CDR2 FQNEAQ (reference sequence). The CDR3 sequence is CASGRGTGGGETQYF. CDR3 bases: TGTGCCAGCGGGCGCGGGACAGGGGGAGGAGAGACCCAGTACTTC.

The V call is TRBV19, the J call TRBJ2-2; 8 nucleotides agree with TRBD2. This CDR3 is built from 15 residues. Unmatched junction bases numbered 9, after V lost 7 bases and J lost 5 bases. CDR1 and CDR2 from the germline V gene are LNHDA and SQIVND (reference sequence). CDR3 amino acids: CASIESGSRTGELFF. The CDR3 coding sequence is TGTGCCAGTATCGAAAGCGGGAGTCGAACCGGGGAGCTGTTTTTT.